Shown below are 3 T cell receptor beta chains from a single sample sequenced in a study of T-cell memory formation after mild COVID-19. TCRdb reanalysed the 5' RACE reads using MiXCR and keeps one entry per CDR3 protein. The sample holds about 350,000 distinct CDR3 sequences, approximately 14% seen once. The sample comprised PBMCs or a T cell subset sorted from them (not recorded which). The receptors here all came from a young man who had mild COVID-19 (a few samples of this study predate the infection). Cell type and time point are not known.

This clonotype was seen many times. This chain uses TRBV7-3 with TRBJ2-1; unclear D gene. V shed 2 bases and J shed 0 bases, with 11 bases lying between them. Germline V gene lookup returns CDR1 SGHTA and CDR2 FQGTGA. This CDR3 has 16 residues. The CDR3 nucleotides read TGTGCCAGCAGCTTAGTTCCGGTCAGCTCCTACAATGAGCAGTTCTTC. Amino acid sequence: CASSLVPVSSYNEQFF.

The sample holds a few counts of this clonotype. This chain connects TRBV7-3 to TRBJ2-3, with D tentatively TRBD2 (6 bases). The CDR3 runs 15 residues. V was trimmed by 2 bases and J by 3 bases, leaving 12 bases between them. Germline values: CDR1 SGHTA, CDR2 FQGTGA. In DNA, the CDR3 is TGTGCCAGCAGCTTAGGGACTCCACCTACAGATACGCAGTATTTT. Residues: CASSLGTPPTDTQYF.

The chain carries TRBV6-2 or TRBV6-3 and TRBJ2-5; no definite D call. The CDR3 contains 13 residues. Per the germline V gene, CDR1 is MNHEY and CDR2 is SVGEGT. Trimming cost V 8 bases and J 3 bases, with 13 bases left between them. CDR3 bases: TGTGCCAGCTCCGGGCCAGCCAAAGAGACCCAGTACTTC. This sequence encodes CASSGPAKETQYF.